The 20 T cell receptor beta chains given below trace back to one sample, sequenced in a study of T cell responses to AZD1222 COVID-19 vaccine. TCRdb keeps only in-frame clones here, not all; method: immunoSEQ multiplex PCR. The sample has approximately 140,000 clones; roughly nine tenths are singletons. The input for sequencing was peripheral blood, taken 28 days after the second AZD1222 dose. These receptors came from an adult who received the AZD1222 COVID-19 vaccine.

This rearrangement joins TRBV4-3 to TRBJ1-3; D uncertain. Germline V gene data show CDR1 as LGHNA and CDR2 as YSLEER. CDR3 size: 15 residues. V was clipped by 1 base and J by 0 bases, with 7 bases between them. As DNA, the CDR3 is TGCGCCAGCAGCCAAGGGCGGAACTCTGGAAACACCATATATTTT. Translating it yields CASSQGRNSGNTIYF.

The chain carries TRBV4-1 and TRBJ2-2, with TRBD1 matching over 12 bases. J gave up 5 bases and V 4 bases, and 2 bases lay outside the gene matches. Germline V gives CDR1 MGHRA, CDR2 YSYEKL. The CDR3 loop spans 15 amino acids. The CDR3 sequence is CASSRGQGATGELFF. CDR3 bases: TGCGCCAGCAGCCGGGGACAGGGGGCGACCGGGGAGCTGTTTTTT.

This chain joins TRBV21-1 and TRBJ1-2; the table's D call, TRBD1, was not checked against the DNA. TRBV21-1 is a listed pseudogene. The CDR3 is made up of 16 amino acids. The CDR3 DNA follows: TGTGCCAGCAGCAAAGGTGAAGTGGACAGAAACTATGGCTACACCTTC. Translated, it gives CASSKGEVDRNYGYTF.

The chain uses TRBV7-3 and TRBJ2-2; a weak D match, TRBD2 (6 bases). V was shortened by 5 bases and J by 7 bases, with 17 bases between the two germline ends. This CDR3 region has 15 residues. CDR1 is SGHTA, CDR2 FQGTGA, per germline. The CDR3 DNA is TGTGCCAGCAGCCCCCGCCCCAGGGAGGACGGGGAGCTGTTTTTT. Translated: CASSPRPREDGELFF.

This chain uses TRBV28 with TRBJ1-2, with D possibly being TRBD1 (5 bases). Trimming removed 9 bases from V and 7 bases from J, with 18 bases in between. The CDR3 extends over 13 amino acids. The V gene's germline CDR1 is MDHEN and CDR2 SYDVKM. The CDR3 DNA reads TGTGCCAGTTCGGACATCTCCTTGAGTGGCTACACCTTC. Translation gives CASSDISLSGYTF.

This chain uses TRBV10-3 with TRBJ1-2; no clear D. CDR1 ENHRY and CDR2 SYGVKD come from the germline V gene. The CDR3 length is 13 residues. Trimming removed 7 bases at V and 0 bases at J, with 9 bases between. CDR3 sequence: CAITEDPNYGYTF. The CDR3 coding sequence is TGTGCCATCACAGAGGATCCTAACTATGGCTACACCTTC.

V and J are TRBV5-1 and TRBJ1-4, with D possibly matching TRBD1 (5 bases). CDR3 size: 15 residues. Deletions cut 0 bases from V and 8 bases from J, with 14 bases between. The germline V gene encodes CDR1 SGHRS and CDR2 YFSETQ. Here the CDR3 DNA reads TGCGCCAGCAGCTTGGCGGGGACTCCCGGGGAAAAACTGTTTTTT. Encoded protein: CASSLAGTPGEKLFF.

The V and J genes are TRBV5-4 and TRBJ1-3; no reliable D call. The CDR3 runs 15 residues. The V and J ends lost 0 bases and 0 bases respectively, with 7 bases between them. Germline V gene data show CDR1 as SGHNT and CDR2 as YYREEE (reference sequence). CDR3 sequence reads: CASSLGGNSGNTIYF. The DNA for the CDR3 is TGTGCCAGCAGCTTGGGGGGAAACTCTGGAAACACCATATATTTT.

The rearrangement joins TRBV20-1 to TRBJ1-4, with D possibly matching TRBD1 (6 bases). Trimming left V 6 bases short and J 7 bases short, with 9 bases between. From germline, CDR1 is DFQATT and CDR2 SNEGSKA (reference sequence). The CDR3 loop spans 11 amino acids. The CDR3 region is CSASGAEKLFF. As DNA, the CDR3 is TGCAGTGCCTCGGGGGCTGAAAAACTGTTTTTT.

The CDR3 loop is CASSLGASGGNEQFF. The DNA for the CDR3 is TGTGCCAGCAGCTTAGGGGCTAGCGGGGGGAATGAGCAGTTCTTC. The chain recombines TRBV7-2 with TRBJ2-1; 11 bases are a match to TRBD2. Germline V gene lookup returns CDR1 SGHTA and CDR2 FQGNSA. V lost 1 base to trimming and J lost 7 bases; unmatched junction nucleotides: 3. CDR3 size: 15 residues.

V usage is TRBV7-9 and J usage is TRBJ2-6; D remains unclear. CDR1 and CDR2 from the germline V gene are SEHNR and FQNEAQ (reference sequence). CDR3 length equals 17 residues. V was cut by 4 bases and J by 0 bases, with 13 bases left in between. The CDR3 DNA reads as TGTGCCAGCAGCTCAATTCTGTGGATCTCTGGGGCCAACGTCCTGACTTTC. Translated, it gives CASSSILWISGANVLTF. Combining the CDR3 with reference TRBV7-9 and TRBJ2-6 gives the whole variable domain DTGVSQNPRHKITKRGQNVTFRCDPISEHNRLYWYRQTLGQGPEFLTYFQNEAQLEKSRLLSDRFSAERPKGSFSTLEIQRTEQGDSAMYLCASSSILWISGANVLTFGAGSRLTVL.

This chain joins TRBV7-6 and TRBJ2-1; possibly TRBD1 or TRBD2 for D (5 bases each). Deletions cut 2 bases from V and 3 bases from J, with 11 bases between. Germline values: CDR1 SGHVS, CDR2 FNYEAQ. CDR3 size: 15 residues. The CDR3 coding sequence is TGTGCCAGCAGCTTATTCCAGGGAGACTACAATGAGCAGTTCTTC. Its translation is CASSLFQGDYNEQFF.

In its sample, this clone was seen once. The chain couples TRBV14 to TRBJ2-1; TRBD2 agrees at 7 bases. The CDR3 runs 16 residues. Germline V gene sequence: CDR1 SGHDN, CDR2 FVKESK. V dropped 4 bases and J dropped 1; count of bases not matched to a gene: 7. The CDR3 region has the DNA TGTGCCAGCAGCCGACTTGGTAGCGGGTCCTACAATGAGCAGTTCTTC. Protein sequence: CASSRLGSGSYNEQFF.

The rearrangement joins TRBV5-1 to TRBJ2-5; the D gene could be TRBD1 or TRBD2 (5 bases each). The CDR3 spans 16 residues. The germline V and J ends were trimmed by 6 bases and 2 bases, with 20 bases remaining between them. Germline loops: CDR1 SGHRS, CDR2 YFSETQ. CDR3 sequence reads: CASTSTVGTSQETQYF. CDR3 bases: TGCGCCAGCACCAGCACGGTGGGGACCTCTCAAGAGACCCAGTACTTC.

This chain links TRBV13 with TRBJ1-4; the match to TRBD1 covers 8 bases. Germline V CDR1 and CDR2: PRHDT, FYEKMQ (reference sequence). Losses at the gene ends were 0 bases for V and 4 bases for J; bases not matched to a gene: 7. CDR3 length: 17 residues. The DNA of the CDR3 is TGTGCCAGCAGCTTAGGAAGTCGGGACAGGATTAATGAAAAACTGTTTTTT. It encodes CASSLGSRDRINEKLFF.

The rearrangement joins TRBV5-1 to TRBJ1-2, with D perhaps matching TRBD1 (5 bases). The CDR3 totals 14 residues. Trimming left V 4 bases short and J 8 bases short, with 18 bases between. The germline CDR1 and CDR2 sequences are SGHRS and YFSETQ. This CDR3 is CASSGINQGGGYTF. The CDR3 DNA sequence: TGCGCCAGCAGCGGTATAAACCAGGGAGGAGGCTACACCTTC. Looking up the rest from reference TRBV5-1 and TRBJ1-2 gives the full variable domain: KAGVTQTPRYLIKTRGQQVTLSCSPISGHRSVSWYQQTPGQGLQFLFEYFSETQRNKGNFPGRFSGRQFSNSRSEMNVSTLELGDSALYLCASSGINQGGGYTFGSGTRLTVV.

The chain combines TRBV6-2 or TRBV6-3 with TRBJ1-4, with a tentative D call TRBD1 (5 bases). This CDR3 contains 15 residues. Germline CDR1 MNHEY, CDR2 SVGEGT. The ends were cut back, 4 bases at V and 8 bases at J, with 17 bases in the middle. The CDR3 here is CASSWWQRDDEKLFF. The DNA for the CDR3 is TGTGCCAGCAGTTGGTGGCAACGGGACGACGAAAAACTGTTTTTT.

To note about this clone: The identical CDR3 is also encoded by other nucleotide sequences in the sample. The chain is built from TRBV28 and TRBJ1-1; unclear D gene. Germline values: CDR1 MDHEN, CDR2 SYDVKM. With 5 bases removed from V and 1 base from J, the gap between germline ends came to 5 bases. This CDR3 has 12 amino acids. The CDR3 spells CASSLKNTEAFF. For the CDR3, the DNA is TGTGCCAGCAGTCTCAAGAACACTGAAGCTTTCTTT.

In this sample, this clone turned up a few times. This chain joins TRBV6-5 and TRBJ2-7, with 11 bases that match TRBD2. Germline-derived CDR1 and CDR2 are MNHEY and SVGAGI. After removal of 3 bases from V and 5 bases from J, the junction contained 6 bases not matched to a gene. The CDR3 is made up of 15 amino acids. CDR3 region: CASSYSGRAPDEQYF. CDR3 coding DNA: TGTGCCAGCAGTTATAGCGGGAGGGCTCCAGACGAGCAGTACTTC.

This chain joins TRBV28 and TRBJ1-4; TRBD1 might be the D (5 bases). This CDR3 has 17 amino acids. V lost 6 bases and J lost 7, with 24 bases in between. The germline V gene encodes CDR1 MDHEN and CDR2 SYDVKM. CDR3 nucleotide sequence: TGTGCCAGCAGCTTCAGGAGGGCTTTTTGGGGCGGTGAAAAACTGTTTTTT. Its protein product is CASSFRRAFWGGEKLFF. Filled out from reference TRBV28 and TRBJ1-4, the complete variable domain reads DVKVTQSSRYLVKRTGEKVFLECVQDMDHENMFWYRQDPGLGLRLIYFSYDVKMKEKGDIPEGYSVSREKKERFSLILESASTNQTSMYLCASSFRRAFWGGEKLFFGSGTQLSVL.